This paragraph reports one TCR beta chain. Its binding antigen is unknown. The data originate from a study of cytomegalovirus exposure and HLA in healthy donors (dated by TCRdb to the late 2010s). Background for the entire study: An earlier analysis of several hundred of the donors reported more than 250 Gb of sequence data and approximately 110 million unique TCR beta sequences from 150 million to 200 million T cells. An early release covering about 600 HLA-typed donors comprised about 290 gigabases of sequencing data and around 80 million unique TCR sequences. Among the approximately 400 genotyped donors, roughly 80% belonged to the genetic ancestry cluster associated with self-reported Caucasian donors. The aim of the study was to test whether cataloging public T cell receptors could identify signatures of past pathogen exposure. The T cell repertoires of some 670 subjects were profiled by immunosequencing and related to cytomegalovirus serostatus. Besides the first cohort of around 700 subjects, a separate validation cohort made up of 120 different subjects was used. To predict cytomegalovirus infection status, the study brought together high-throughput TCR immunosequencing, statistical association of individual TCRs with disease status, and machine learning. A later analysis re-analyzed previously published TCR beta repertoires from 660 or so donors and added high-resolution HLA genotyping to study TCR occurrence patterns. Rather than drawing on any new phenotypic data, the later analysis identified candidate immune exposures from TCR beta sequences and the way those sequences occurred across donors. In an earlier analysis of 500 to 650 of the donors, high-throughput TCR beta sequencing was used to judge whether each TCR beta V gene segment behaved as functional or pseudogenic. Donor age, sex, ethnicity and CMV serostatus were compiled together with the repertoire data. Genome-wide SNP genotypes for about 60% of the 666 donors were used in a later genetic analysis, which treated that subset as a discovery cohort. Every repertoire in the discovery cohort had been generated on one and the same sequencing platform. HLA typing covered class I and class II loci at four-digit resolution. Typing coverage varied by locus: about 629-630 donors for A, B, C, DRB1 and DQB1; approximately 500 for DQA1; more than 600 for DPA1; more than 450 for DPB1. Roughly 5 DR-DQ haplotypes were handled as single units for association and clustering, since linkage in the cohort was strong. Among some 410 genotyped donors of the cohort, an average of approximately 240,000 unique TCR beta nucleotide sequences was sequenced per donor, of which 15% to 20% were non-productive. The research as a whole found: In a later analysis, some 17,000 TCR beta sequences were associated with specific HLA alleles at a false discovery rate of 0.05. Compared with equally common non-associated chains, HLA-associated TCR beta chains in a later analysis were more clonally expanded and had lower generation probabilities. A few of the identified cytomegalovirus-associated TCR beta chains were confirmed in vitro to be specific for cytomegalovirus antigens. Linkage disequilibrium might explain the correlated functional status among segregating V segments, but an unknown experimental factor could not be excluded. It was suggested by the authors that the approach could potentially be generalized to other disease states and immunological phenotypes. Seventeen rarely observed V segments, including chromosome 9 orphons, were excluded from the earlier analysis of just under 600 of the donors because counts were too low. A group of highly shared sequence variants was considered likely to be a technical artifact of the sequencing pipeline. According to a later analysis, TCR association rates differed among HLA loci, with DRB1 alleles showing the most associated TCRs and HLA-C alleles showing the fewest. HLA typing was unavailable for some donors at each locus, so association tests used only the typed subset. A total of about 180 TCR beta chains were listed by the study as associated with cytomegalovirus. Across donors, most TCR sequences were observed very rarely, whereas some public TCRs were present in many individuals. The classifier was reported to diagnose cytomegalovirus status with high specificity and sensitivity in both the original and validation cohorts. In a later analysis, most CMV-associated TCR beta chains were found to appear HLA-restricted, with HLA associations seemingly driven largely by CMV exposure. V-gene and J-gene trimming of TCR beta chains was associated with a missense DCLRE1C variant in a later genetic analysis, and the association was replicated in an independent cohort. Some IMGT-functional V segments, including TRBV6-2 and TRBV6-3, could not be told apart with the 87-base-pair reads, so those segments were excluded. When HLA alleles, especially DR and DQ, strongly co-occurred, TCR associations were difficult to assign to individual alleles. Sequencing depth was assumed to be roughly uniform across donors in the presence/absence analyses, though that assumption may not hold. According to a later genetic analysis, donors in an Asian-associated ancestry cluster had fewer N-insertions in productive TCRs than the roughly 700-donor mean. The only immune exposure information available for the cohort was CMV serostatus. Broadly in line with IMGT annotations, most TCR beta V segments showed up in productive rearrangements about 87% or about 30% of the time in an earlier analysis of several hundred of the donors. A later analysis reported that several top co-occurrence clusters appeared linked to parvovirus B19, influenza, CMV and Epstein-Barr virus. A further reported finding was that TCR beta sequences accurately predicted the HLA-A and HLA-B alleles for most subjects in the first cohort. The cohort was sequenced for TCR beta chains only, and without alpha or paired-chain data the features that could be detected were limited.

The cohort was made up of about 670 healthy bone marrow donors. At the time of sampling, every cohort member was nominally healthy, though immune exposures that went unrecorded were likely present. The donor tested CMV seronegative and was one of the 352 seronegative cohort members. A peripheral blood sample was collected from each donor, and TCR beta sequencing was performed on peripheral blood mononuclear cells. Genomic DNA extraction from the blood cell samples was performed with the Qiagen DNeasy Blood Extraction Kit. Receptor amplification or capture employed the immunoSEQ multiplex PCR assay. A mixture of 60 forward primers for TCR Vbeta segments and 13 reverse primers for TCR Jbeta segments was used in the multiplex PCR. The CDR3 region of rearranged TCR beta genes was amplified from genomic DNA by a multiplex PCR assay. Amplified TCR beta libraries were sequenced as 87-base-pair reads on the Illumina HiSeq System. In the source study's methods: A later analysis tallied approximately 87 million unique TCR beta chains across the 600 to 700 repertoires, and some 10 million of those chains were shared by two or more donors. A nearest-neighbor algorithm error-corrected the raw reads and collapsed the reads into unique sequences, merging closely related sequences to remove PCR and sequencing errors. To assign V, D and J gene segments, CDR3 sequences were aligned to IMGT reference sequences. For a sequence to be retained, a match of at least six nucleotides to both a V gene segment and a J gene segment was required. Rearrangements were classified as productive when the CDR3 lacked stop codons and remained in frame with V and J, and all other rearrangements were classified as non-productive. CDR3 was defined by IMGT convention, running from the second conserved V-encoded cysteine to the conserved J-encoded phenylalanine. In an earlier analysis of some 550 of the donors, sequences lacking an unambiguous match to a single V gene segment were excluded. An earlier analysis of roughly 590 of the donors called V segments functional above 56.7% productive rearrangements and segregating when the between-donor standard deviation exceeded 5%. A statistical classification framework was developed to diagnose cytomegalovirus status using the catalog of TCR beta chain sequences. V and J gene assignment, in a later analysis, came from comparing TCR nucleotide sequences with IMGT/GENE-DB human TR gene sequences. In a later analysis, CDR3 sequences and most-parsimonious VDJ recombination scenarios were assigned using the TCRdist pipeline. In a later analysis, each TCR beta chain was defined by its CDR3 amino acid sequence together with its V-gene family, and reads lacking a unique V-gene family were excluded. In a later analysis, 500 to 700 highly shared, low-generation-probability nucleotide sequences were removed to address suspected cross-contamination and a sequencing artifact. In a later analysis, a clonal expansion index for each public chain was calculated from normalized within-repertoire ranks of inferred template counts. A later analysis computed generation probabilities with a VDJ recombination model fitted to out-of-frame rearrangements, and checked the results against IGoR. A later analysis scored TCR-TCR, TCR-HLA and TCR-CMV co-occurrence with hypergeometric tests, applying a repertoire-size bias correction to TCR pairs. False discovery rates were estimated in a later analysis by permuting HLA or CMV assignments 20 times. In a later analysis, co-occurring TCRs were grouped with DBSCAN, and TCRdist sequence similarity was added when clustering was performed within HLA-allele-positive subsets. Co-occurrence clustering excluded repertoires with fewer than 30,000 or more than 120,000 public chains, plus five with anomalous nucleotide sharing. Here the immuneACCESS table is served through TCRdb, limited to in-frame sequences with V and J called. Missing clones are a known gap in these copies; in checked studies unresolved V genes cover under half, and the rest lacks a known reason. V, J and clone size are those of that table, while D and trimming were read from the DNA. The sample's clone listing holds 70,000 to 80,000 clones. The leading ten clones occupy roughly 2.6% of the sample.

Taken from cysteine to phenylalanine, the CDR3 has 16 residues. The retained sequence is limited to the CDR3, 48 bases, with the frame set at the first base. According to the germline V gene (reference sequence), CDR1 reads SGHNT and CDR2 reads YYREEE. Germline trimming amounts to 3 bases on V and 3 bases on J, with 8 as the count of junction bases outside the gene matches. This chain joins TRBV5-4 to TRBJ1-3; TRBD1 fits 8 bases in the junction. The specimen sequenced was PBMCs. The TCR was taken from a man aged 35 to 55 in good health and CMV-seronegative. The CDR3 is CASSSNIGTGGNTIYF. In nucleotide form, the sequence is TGTGCCAGCAGCTCTAACATCGGGACAGGTGGAAACACCATATATTTT.